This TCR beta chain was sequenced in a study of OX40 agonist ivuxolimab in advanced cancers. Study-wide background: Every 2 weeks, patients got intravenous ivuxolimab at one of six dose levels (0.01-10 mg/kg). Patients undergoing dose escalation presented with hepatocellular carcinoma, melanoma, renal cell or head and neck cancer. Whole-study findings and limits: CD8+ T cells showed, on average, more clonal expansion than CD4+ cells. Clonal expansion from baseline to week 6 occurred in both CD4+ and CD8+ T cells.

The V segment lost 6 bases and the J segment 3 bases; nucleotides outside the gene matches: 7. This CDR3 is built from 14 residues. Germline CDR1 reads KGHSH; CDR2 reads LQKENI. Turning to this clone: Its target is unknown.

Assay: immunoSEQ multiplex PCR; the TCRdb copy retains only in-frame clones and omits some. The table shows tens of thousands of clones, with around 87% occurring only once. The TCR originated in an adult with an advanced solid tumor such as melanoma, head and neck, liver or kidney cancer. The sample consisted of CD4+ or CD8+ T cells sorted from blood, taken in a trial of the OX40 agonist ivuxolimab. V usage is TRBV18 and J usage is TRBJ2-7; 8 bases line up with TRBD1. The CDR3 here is CASSPGTGLYEQYF. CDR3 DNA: TGTGCCAGCTCCCCCGGGACAGGCCTCTACGAGCAGTACTTC.